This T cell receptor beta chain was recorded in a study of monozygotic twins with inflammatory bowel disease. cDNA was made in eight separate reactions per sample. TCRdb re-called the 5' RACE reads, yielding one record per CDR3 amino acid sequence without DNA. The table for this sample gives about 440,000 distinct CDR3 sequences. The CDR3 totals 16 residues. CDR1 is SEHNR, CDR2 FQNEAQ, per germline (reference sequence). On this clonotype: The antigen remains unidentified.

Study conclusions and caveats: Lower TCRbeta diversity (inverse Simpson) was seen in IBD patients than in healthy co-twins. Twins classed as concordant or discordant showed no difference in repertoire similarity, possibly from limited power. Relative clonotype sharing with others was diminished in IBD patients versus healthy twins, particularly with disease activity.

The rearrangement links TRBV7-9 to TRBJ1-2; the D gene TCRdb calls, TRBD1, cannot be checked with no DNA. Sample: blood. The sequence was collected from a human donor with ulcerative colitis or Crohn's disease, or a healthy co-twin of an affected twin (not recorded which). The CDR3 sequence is CASSVLTTEANYGYTF.